The T cell receptor beta chain under discussion was sequenced for a study of blood T cell repertoires in COVID-19. There are a few counts of this clone. The trim removed 3 bases at V and 4 bases at J, leaving 3 bases unmatched. Germline-derived CDR1 and CDR2 are KGHSH and LQKENI. CDR3 length equals 13 residues. Some clones are missing from TCRdb's copy, which holds only in-frame ones; the method was immunoSEQ multiplex PCR. The sample carries tens of thousands of clones, 86% recorded once. This TCR was recovered from a woman older than 75 in a cohort sampled during active or convalescent COVID-19. Sequenced: peripheral blood. The chain links TRBV18 to TRBJ2-7, with TRBD2 matching over 7 bases. The CDR3 loop reads CASSPGGSYEQYF. The CDR3 nucleotides read TGTGCCAGCTCACCGGGCGGGAGTTACGAGCAGTACTTC.